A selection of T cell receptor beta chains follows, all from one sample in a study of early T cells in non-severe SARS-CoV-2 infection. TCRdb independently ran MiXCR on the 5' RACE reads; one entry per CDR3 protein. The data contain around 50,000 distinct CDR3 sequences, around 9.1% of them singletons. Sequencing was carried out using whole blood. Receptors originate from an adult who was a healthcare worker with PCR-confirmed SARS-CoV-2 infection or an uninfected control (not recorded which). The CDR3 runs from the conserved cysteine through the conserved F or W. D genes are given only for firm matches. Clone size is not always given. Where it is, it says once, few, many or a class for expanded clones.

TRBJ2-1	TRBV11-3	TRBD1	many	CASSPARGTGAYNEQFF	TGTGCCAGCAGCCCCGCGAGGGGGACAGGGGCCTACAATGAGCAGTTCTTC
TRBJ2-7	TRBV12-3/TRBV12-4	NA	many	CASSLTQTGGEQYF	TGTGCCAGCAGTTTAACACAGACAGGTGGGGAGCAGTACTTC
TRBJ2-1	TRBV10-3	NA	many	CAISGMWNEQFF	TGTGCCATCAGCGGGATGTGGAATGAGCAGTTCTTC
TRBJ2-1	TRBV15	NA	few	CATSRTLGNEQFF	TGTGCCACCAGCAGGACGTTGGGTAATGAGCAGTTCTTC
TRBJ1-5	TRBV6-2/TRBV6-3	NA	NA	CASSYSGRTTGQHQHF	TGTGCCAGCAGTTACTCTGGAAGGACGACAGGTCAGCACCAGCATTTT
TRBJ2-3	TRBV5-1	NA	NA	CASSLGQDLLTDTQYF	TGCGCCAGCAGCTTGGGACAAGATCTCCTCACAGATACGCAGTATTTT
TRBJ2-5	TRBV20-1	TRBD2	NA	CSSGRAAETQYF	TGCAGTAGCGGGAGGGCTGCGGAGACCCAGTACTTC
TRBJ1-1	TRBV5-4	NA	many	CASSFGGGLTNTEAFF	TGTGCCAGCAGCTTTGGAGGGGGGCTTACGAACACTGAAGCTTTCTTT
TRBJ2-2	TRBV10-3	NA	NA	CAISISSVGEGGGELFF	TGTGCCATCAGTATTAGCTCGGTGGGAGAAGGAGGCGGGGAGCTGTTTTTT
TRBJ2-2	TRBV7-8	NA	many	CASSLSGELFF	TGTGCCAGCAGTCTATCCGGGGAGCTGTTTTTT
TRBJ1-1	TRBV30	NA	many	CAWRPGGTPQRSTEAFF	TGTGCCTGGAGACCAGGAGGGACACCTCAGCGGAGCACTGAAGCTTTCTTT
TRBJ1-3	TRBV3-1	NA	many	CASSHALGLTSGNTIYF	TGTGCCAGCAGCCACGCCCTGGGCCTGACCTCTGGAAACACCATATATTTT
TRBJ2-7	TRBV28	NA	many	CASSLGGGEQYF	TGTGCCAGCAGCCTAGGGGGTGGGGAGCAGTACTTC
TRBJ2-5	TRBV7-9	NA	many	CASSLGGGWETQYF	TGTGCCAGCAGCTTAGGCGGGGGCTGGGAGACCCAGTACTTC
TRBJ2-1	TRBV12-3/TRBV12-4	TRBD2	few	CASSPTTSGSGNEQFF	TGTGCCAGCAGTCCAACGACTAGCGGGAGCGGCAATGAGCAGTTCTTC
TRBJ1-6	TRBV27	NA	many	CASSLSKGYNSPLHF	TGTGCCAGCAGTTTATCGAAAGGGTATAATTCACCCCTCCACTTT
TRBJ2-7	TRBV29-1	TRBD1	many	CSVGQGYREQYF	TGCAGCGTTGGACAGGGGTACCGCGAGCAGTACTTC
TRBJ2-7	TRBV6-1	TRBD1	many	CASTLDRGPYEQYF	TGTGCCAGCACCCTAGACAGGGGGCCGTACGAGCAGTACTTC